This T cell receptor beta chain came from a study of Ad26.COV2.S vaccination and SARS-CoV-2 variants (dated by TCRdb to the early 2020s). About the full investigation: Donors in the vaccine arm were drawn from COV1001, a multicentre, randomized, double-blind, placebo-controlled phase I-IIa trial testing Ad26.COV2.S in healthy adults. Throughout the experiments and outcome assessment, investigators stayed blinded to trial group allocation. Trial participants were randomized into five groups of five: low-dose or high-dose Ad26.COV2.S given once or twice, or placebo on both occasions. The specificity and breadth of SARS-CoV-2-reactive T cell receptors after Ad26.COV2.S vaccination were assessed by TCRbeta repertoire sequencing. Ad26.COV2.S was given intramuscularly at 5x10^10 or 1x10^11 viral particles, as a single shot or as two shots 56 days apart. A total of around 32 samples were included in the TCR-sequenced set, comprising around 19 Ad26.COV2.S vaccine recipients, 5 placebo recipients and 8 SARS-CoV-2 convalescent individuals.

Overall study outcomes, separate from this receptor: It was noted by the authors that total T cell responses may have been underestimated by the TCR breadth and depth analyses. Higher spike-specific TCR breadth was observed in Ad26.COV2.S recipients than in placebo recipients (P = 0.0014). After vaccination, substantial breadth of spike-specific CD8+ and CD4+ T cell responses was reported. Comparable non-spike TCR breadth was observed between vaccine and placebo recipients, consistent with only spike being contained in the vaccine. The study lacked the statistical power to compare responses across vaccine doses or regimens.

The sample's treatment or condition, from its label and the paper: around 19 received Ad26.COV2.S at low or high dose, single or two shots; roughly 5 received placebo; per-sample allocation not given. Repertoires of vaccine and placebo recipients were sequenced from samples collected on day 63 after the first injection. Between 29 July and 7 August 2020, Cohort 1b enrolled about 27 adults aged 18-55 years at one site in Boston, USA. Ad26.COV2.S consisted of a replication-incompetent adenovirus type 26 vector by which a prefusion-stabilized SARS-CoV-2 spike protein from the original Wuhan strain was expressed. The immunoSEQ Assay was used to sequence TCRbeta CDR3 regions. After extraction, genomic DNA underwent amplification by bias-controlled multiplex PCR, followed by high-throughput sequencing. The study's processing was this. To quantify the absolute abundance of every unique TCRbeta CDR3 region, sequences were collapsed and filtered. Usable DNA was measured by amplifying reference genes present in all nucleated cells, and TCRbeta template counts were normalized to that usable DNA to estimate T cell fraction. Repertoire TCRs were annotated as SARS-CoV-2-specific when V gene, CDR3 amino acid sequence and J gene were exactly matched to a known reactive TCR set. MIRA supplied the reference SARS-CoV-2 TCR set, which was filtered for enrichment in COVID-19-positive ImmuneCODE repertoires so that public or cross-reactive TCRs were removed. Based on the MIRA antigens, annotated TCRs were further analysed at the level of specific ORF or position within ORF. Breadth was defined as annotated unique rearrangements over total unique productive rearrangements; depth was the summed frequency of those rearrangements. Two-sided Wilcoxon rank-sum tests were used to compare TCR breadth between groups. TCRdb provides this immuneACCESS table in a form limited to in-frame rearrangements. Some clones are lacking; in checked studies, under half of them reflect an unresolved V gene, and why the rest are absent is not known. The V and J calls and clone size come from that table; D and trimming were worked out from the DNA. The sample table contains some 480,000 clones; only one count was recorded for around 88% of them. Of the sample, more than 10% is held by the ten largest clones.

V and J are truncated by 2 bases and 3 bases respectively, leaving an intervening sequence of 8 bases. The germline V gene yields MNHEY for CDR1 and SVGAGI for CDR2. The CDR3 sequence holds 13 residues, the cysteine and phenylalanine included. Only the CDR3 region is kept as DNA, spanning 39 bases read in frame from base 1. With respect to this clone: It has no known antigen specificity. The input lacks base qualities; no much larger clone sits a single base away.

The chain couples TRBV6-5 to TRBJ2-7; TRBD2 is possibly the D segment (6 matching bases). The material sequenced was peripheral blood, taken in a trial of Ad26.COV2.S vaccine versus placebo. This receptor was taken from a person between 18 and 65 years old who received the Ad26.COV2.S COVID-19 vaccine or a placebo. The DNA reads as follows: TGTGCCAGCAGTTACGGGGGGAGCTACGAGCAGTACTTC. It is translated as CASSYGGSYEQYF.